Listed here are 19 T cell receptor beta chains from one sample, sequenced in a study of response to subunit inactivated influenza vaccine. Each CDR3 protein is one row after TCRdb ran MiXCR on the RT-PCR reads. The sample shows about 540,000 distinct CDR3 sequences, roughly 25% of them seen only once. This same sample was also part of a study on T cells expressing NK-cell markers. In that study: 5'RACE template switching with UMIs generated TCR beta cDNA.

The sample consisted of CD4+ T cells sorted from PBMCs, taken about 12 days after vaccination. The source is a man aged 50-60 years who received an inactivated influenza vaccine.

This chain uses TRBV28 with TRBJ2-5; possibly TRBD2 for D (5 bases). This CDR3 is built from 13 residues. Germline V gene data show CDR1 as MDHEN and CDR2 as SYDVKM. The V gene lost 8 bases and the J gene lost 7 bases, with 17 bases spanning the gap. The CDR3 loop reads CASQEEVVGTQYF. The CDR3 DNA reads TGTGCCAGCCAAGAGGAGGTCGTGGGGACCCAGTACTTC.

This clonotype was picked up a small number of times. This chain joins TRBV6-6 and TRBJ1-1, with 8 positions matching TRBD1. CDR1 MNHNY and CDR2 SVGAGI come from the germline V gene (reference sequence). The CDR3 runs 13 residues. With V trimmed by 6 bases and J by 4 bases, 4 bases remained unmatched. CDR3 sequence: CASSRGPGTEAFF. CDR3 bases: TGTGCCAGCAGCAGGGGGCCCGGCACTGAAGCTTTCTTT.

As concerns this clonotype: One junction end disagrees with the germline gene, perhaps due to a read error. The chain carries TRBV7-9 and TRBJ2-1, with 7 positions matching TRBD1. This CDR3 spans 11 amino acids. Per the germline V gene, CDR1 is SEHNR and CDR2 is FQNEAQ (reference sequence). Here the CDR3 DNA reads TGTGCCAGCAGCTTCGACAGGGTCCTCCTCTTC. It codes for CASSFDRVLLF. The whole variable domain, filled in from reference TRBV7-9 and TRBJ2-1, reads DTGVSQNPRHKITKRGQNVTFRCDPISEHNRLYWYRQTLGQGPEFLTYFQNEAQLEKSRLLSDRFSAERPKGSFSTLEIQRTEQGDSAMYLCASSFDRVLLFGPGTRLTVL.

This clonotype has a handful of counts. J is TRBJ2-7 and V is TRBV5-1; D uncertain. The CDR3 sequence is 14 residues long. Per the germline V gene, CDR1 is SGHRS and CDR2 is YFSETQ. Trimming removed 0 bases from V and 3 bases from J, with 10 bases in between. This CDR3 is CASSLGSLDYEQYF. For the CDR3, the DNA is TGCGCCAGCAGCTTGGGCTCCCTTGACTACGAGCAGTACTTC.

This rearrangement joins TRBV5-6 to TRBJ2-6; D not certain. In germline, CDR1 is SGHDT, CDR2 YYEEEE. The CDR3 is made up of 17 amino acids. The ends were cut back, 0 bases at V and 0 bases at J, with 10 bases in the middle. CDR3 in amino acids: CASSLDLAYSGANVLTF. In DNA form, the CDR3 reads TGTGCCAGCAGCTTGGATCTGGCTTACTCTGGGGCCAACGTCCTGACTTTC.

The gene calls are TRBV4-2 and TRBJ2-7; weak D call: TRBD1 (5 bases). V was trimmed by 0 bases and J by 2 bases, leaving 8 bases between them. The CDR3 covers 14 residues. Germline V gene lookup returns CDR1 LGHNA and CDR2 YNFKEQ. This CDR3 reads CASSQEPRAYEQYF. The CDR3 bases are TGTGCCAGCAGCCAAGAGCCCAGGGCCTACGAGCAGTACTTC.

This rearrangement joins TRBV6-1 to TRBJ1-1; D unresolved. V lost 8 bases and J lost 0, with 16 bases in between. Germline CDR1 MNHNS, CDR2 SASEGT. The CDR3 runs 15 residues. The DNA of the CDR3 is TGTGCCAGCGCAGCTTTCAGAAGACTGAACACTGAAGCTTTCTTT. This sequence encodes CASAAFRRLNTEAFF.

The J gene is TRBJ2-3, the V gene TRBV5-5; the match to TRBD2 covers 14 bases. The CDR3 runs 17 residues. In germline, CDR1 is SGHKS, CDR2 YYEKEE (reference sequence). V was pared by 0 bases and J by 6 bases, with 6 bases of the junction left unmatched. CDR3 sequence reads: CASSLAGTSGSYDTQYF. The CDR3, as DNA: TGTGCCAGCAGCTTGGCCGGGACTAGCGGGAGCTATGATACGCAGTATTTT.

This CDR3 reads CASSPWTDSYEQYF. CDR3 DNA: TGTGCCAGCAGTCCATGGACCGATTCCTACGAGCAGTACTTC. V usage is TRBV27 and J usage is TRBJ2-7; no clear D. The germline V gene has CDR1 MNHEY and CDR2 SMNVEV (reference sequence). The CDR3 loop spans 14 amino acids. The V and J ends lost 5 bases and 1 base respectively, with 12 bases between them.

This clonotype was counted a few times. The chain carries TRBV20-1 and TRBJ2-1; D might be TRBD1 (6 bases). Germline V gene data show CDR1 as DFQATT and CDR2 as SNEGSKA (reference sequence). Trimming removed 0 bases at V and 11 bases at J, with 14 bases between. This CDR3 is 13 amino acids long. CDR3 sequence reads: CSARDRVGGKQFF. The DNA of the CDR3 is TGCAGTGCTAGAGATCGGGTAGGGGGTAAGCAGTTCTTC.

V and J are TRBV20-1 and TRBJ2-5; 13 bases align to TRBD2. This CDR3 spans 13 amino acids. Looked up from germline, CDR1 is DFQATT and CDR2 is SNEGSKA (reference sequence). The DNA for the CDR3 is TGCAGCCGGGGACTAGCGGGGCAAGAGACCCAGTACTTC. This codes for CSRGLAGQETQYF.

This chain uses TRBV12-3 or TRBV12-4 with TRBJ1-1; 8 nucleotides match TRBD1. Trimming cost V 3 bases and J 0 bases; bases outside gene matches: 6. This CDR3 region has 16 residues. CDR3 region: CASSLGTGLMNTEAFF. CDR3 DNA sequence: TGTGCCAGCAGTTTGGGGACAGGCCTTATGAACACTGAAGCTTTCTTT.

V is TRBV10-3 and J is TRBJ2-7, with 7 bases fitting TRBD1. Trimming took 4 bases from V and 1 from J; bases not matched to a gene: 7. The length of the CDR3 is 15 residues. The germline V gene encodes CDR1 ENHRY and CDR2 SYGVKD. In DNA form, the CDR3 reads TGTGCCATCAGTGGGGGACAGCGCACTTCCTACGAGCAGTACTTC. Amino acids: CAISGGQRTSYEQYF.

This clonotype has a count of ten or more. The chain couples TRBV11-2 to TRBJ2-1, with TRBD2 matching 9 bases. The trim removed 6 bases at V and 5 bases at J, leaving 11 bases unmatched. The CDR3 is made up of 16 amino acids. Germline assignment: CDR1 SGHAT and CDR2 FQNNGV. CDR3 DNA: TGTGCCAGCAGGAAGGGGGCGGGAGGGCGAAACAATGAGCAGTTCTTC. Protein sequence: CASRKGAGGRNNEQFF.

This clonotype showed up many times. The chain couples TRBV5-1 to TRBJ1-1, with D unclear. The V end was cut by 2 bases, the J end by 0 bases, with 11 bases between. This CDR3 has 15 amino acids. Germline loops: CDR1 SGHRS, CDR2 YFSETQ. CDR3 amino acids: CASSFDPAVNTEAFF. DNA for the CDR3: TGCGCCAGCAGCTTTGACCCCGCAGTGAACACTGAAGCTTTCTTT.

At least ten counts were recorded for this clonotype. Mismatch with germline at one junction end may stem from a read error. This chain connects TRBV18 to TRBJ1-5; D perhaps matches TRBD1 (6 bases). The germline V gene has CDR1 KGHSH and CDR2 LQKENI. The CDR3 is made up of 14 amino acids. Here the CDR3 DNA reads TGCGCCAGCAGCCCGGGAGGGGGGAATCAGCCCCAGCATTTT. This translates into CASSPGGGNQPQHF. Full variable domain (remainder filled in from reference TRBV18 and TRBJ1-5): NAGVMQNPRHLVRRRGQEARLRCSPMKGHSHVYWYRQLPEEGLKFMVYLQKENIIDESGMPKERFSAEFPKEGPSILRIQQVVRGDSAAYFCASSPGGGNQPQHFGDGTRLSIL.

This clonotype was picked up many times. The J gene is TRBJ2-5, the V gene TRBV28; D remains ambiguous. Trimming removed 3 bases at V and 0 bases at J, with 8 bases between. The CDR3 has 14 residues. Looked up from germline, CDR1 is MDHEN and CDR2 is SYDVKM. CDR3 DNA: TGTGCCAGCAGTTTTTCACAATACCAAGAGACCCAGTACTTC. Protein sequence: CASSFSQYQETQYF. Full variable domain (remainder filled in from reference TRBV28 and TRBJ2-5): DVKVTQSSRYLVKRTGEKVFLECVQDMDHENMFWYRQDPGLGLRLIYFSYDVKMKEKGDIPEGYSVSREKKERFSLILESASTNQTSMYLCASSFSQYQETQYFGPGTRLLVL.

The chain combines TRBV7-2 with TRBJ2-5; TRBD1 matches 7 bases. J was trimmed by 1 base and V by 4 bases; bases with no gene match: 3. Germline values: CDR1 SGHTA, CDR2 FQGNSA. The CDR3 is 14 amino acids. CDR3: CASSSTGVQETQYF. DNA for the CDR3: TGTGCCAGCAGCTCTACAGGGGTCCAAGAGACCCAGTACTTC.

The rearrangement joins TRBV12-3 or TRBV12-4 to TRBJ2-3, with 8 bases fitting TRBD1. V lost 6 bases to trimming and J lost 2 bases; unmatched junction nucleotides: 1. The CDR3 covers 13 residues. The CDR3 sequence is CASRQGVTDTQYF. The CDR3, as DNA: TGTGCCAGCAGACAGGGGGTCACAGATACGCAGTATTTT.